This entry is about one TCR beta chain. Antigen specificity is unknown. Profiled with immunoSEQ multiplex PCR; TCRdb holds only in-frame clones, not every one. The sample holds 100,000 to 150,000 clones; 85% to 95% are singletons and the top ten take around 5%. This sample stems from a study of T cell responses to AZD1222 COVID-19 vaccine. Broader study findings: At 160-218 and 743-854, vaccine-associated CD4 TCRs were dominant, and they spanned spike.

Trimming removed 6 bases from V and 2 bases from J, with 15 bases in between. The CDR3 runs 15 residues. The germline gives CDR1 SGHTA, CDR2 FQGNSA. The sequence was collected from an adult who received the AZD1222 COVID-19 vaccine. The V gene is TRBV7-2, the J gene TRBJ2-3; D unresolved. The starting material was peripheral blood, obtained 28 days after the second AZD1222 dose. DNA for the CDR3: TGTGCCAGCAGTCGGCGGACGCTATACACAGATACGCAGTATTTT. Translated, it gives CASSRRTLYTDTQYF. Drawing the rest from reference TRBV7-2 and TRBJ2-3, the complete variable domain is GAGVSQSPSNKVTEKGKDVELRCDPISGHTALYWYRQSLGQGLEFLIYFQGNSAPDKSGLPSDRFSAERTGGSVSTLTIQRTQQEDSAVYLCASSRRTLYTDTQYFGPGTRLTVL.